Each of the 22 T cell receptor beta chains below was sequenced from the same sample in a study of cytomegalovirus exposure and HLA in healthy donors. PCR amplification relied on 60 Vbeta primers (plus 13 Jbeta primers). Clones were read by immunoSEQ multiplex PCR, and TCRdb kept only the in-frame ones, dropping some. The sample has 150,000 to 200,000 clones; 60% to 85% are singletons. Material: PBMCs. These receptors were obtained from a man younger than 30 in good health and CMV-seronegative.

The table lists this clone with a count of one. This chain uses TRBV28 with TRBJ1-1; D is ambiguous. This CDR3 contains 14 residues. Trimming took off 2 bases at V and 4 bases at J, with 11 bases between the two ends. Germline loops: CDR1 MDHEN, CDR2 SYDVKM. The DNA for the CDR3 is TGTGCCAGCAGTTTACGCGACGCGGGCACTGAAGCTTTCTTT. Amino acid sequence: CASSLRDAGTEAFF.

The rearrangement links TRBV6-5 to TRBJ2-7; D perhaps matches TRBD1 (6 bases). The germline gives CDR1 MNHEY, CDR2 SVGAGI. This CDR3 has 13 amino acids. V lost 6 bases, J lost 2 bases, and 11 bases lay in between. CDR3 nucleotide sequence: TGTGCCAGCAGACGACAGGATACCTACGAGCAGTACTTC. This translates into CASRRQDTYEQYF.

The chain joins TRBV28 to TRBJ1-2; 9 positions agree with TRBD1. V dropped 6 bases and J dropped 5; count of bases not matched to a gene: 4. Germline loops: CDR1 MDHEN, CDR2 SYDVKM. CDR3 length: 13 amino acids. In nucleotides, the CDR3 is TGTGCCAGCAGGTTGACAGGGGGTTATGGCTACACCTTC. Amino acids: CASRLTGGYGYTF.

This rearrangement joins TRBV28 to TRBJ1-2; 8 bases are a match to TRBD1. CDR1 and CDR2 from the germline V gene are MDHEN and SYDVKM. The J segment lost 4 bases and the V segment lost 3 bases, leaving 4 bases of the junction unmatched. The CDR3 is 14 amino acids. CDR3 residues: CASSFAGGVYGYTF. The DNA of the CDR3 is TGTGCCAGCAGTTTTGCAGGGGGCGTCTATGGCTACACCTTC.

This rearrangement joins TRBV27 to TRBJ2-7; D is possibly TRBD1 (5 bases). Trimming pared 3 bases from V and 7 bases from J, leaving 13 bases between. This CDR3 is 13 amino acids long. Germline V lookup: CDR1 MNHEY, CDR2 SMNVEV (reference sequence). CDR3 region: CASSFHRHREQYF. Written as DNA, the CDR3 is TGTGCCAGCAGTTTTCACAGGCATCGGGAGCAGTACTTC.

This chain joins TRBV11-2 and TRBJ2-7; 11 bases are shared with TRBD2. This CDR3 region has 16 residues. The germline V gene encodes CDR1 SGHAT and CDR2 FQNNGV. J lost 7 bases, V lost 0 bases, and 8 bases had no gene match. CDR3 in amino acids: CASSLDELAGVREQYF. CDR3 nucleotides: TGTGCCAGCAGCTTAGATGAACTAGCGGGAGTCCGTGAGCAGTACTTC.

The chain couples TRBV19 to TRBJ1-5, with no clear D. The germline gives CDR1 LNHDA, CDR2 SQIVND (reference sequence). The CDR3 has 14 residues. Trimming took 7 bases from V and 7 from J, leaving 17 bases between them. The CDR3 spells CASTAWREDQPQHF. The CDR3 DNA reads TGTGCCAGTACTGCGTGGAGGGAGGACCAGCCCCAGCATTTT.

This clone was recorded once. The chain is built from TRBV5-6 and TRBJ1-1; D gene uncertain. V lost 1 base and J 0 bases, leaving 10 bases between the germline ends. CDR1 SGHDT and CDR2 YYEEEE come from the germline V gene. The CDR3 contains 15 residues. CDR3 sequence reads: CASSLLVRLNTEAFF. DNA of the CDR3: TGTGCCAGCAGCTTGCTAGTCCGCTTGAACACTGAAGCTTTCTTT.

The chain links TRBV11-2 to TRBJ2-3, with 12 bases matching TRBD2. Germline CDR1 SGHAT, CDR2 FQNNGV. The V gene end was trimmed by 2 bases and the J gene end by 3 bases; junction bases not matched to a gene: 3. The CDR3 totals 16 residues. This CDR3 is CASSLLAGGGTDTQYF. CDR3 in DNA: TGTGCCAGCAGCTTACTAGCGGGGGGGGGAACAGATACGCAGTATTTT.

This clone has a handful of counts. This chain joins TRBV6-5 and TRBJ1-2; tentative D call: TRBD1 (6 bases). The CDR3 loop spans 14 amino acids. The V gene lost 2 bases and the J gene lost 8 bases, with 15 bases spanning the gap. The germline V gene encodes CDR1 MNHEY and CDR2 SVGAGI. The CDR3 loop reads CASSYRTGSGGYTF. In DNA, the CDR3 is TGTGCCAGCAGTTACCGTACAGGGTCGGGAGGCTACACCTTC.

This clone occurred once. The V call is TRBV2, the J call TRBJ2-7, with 8 bases aligning to TRBD1. Germline trimming cut 8 bases from V and 4 bases from J; bases unmatched to any gene: 10. Germline CDR1 is SNHLY and CDR2 is FYNNEI. The CDR3 consists of 14 residues. In DNA, the CDR3 is TGTGCCAGCGTACAAGACAGGGGTGTGTACGAGCAGTACTTC. Translated: CASVQDRGVYEQYF.

This clone was detected a few times. An end of the junction does not agree with germline; a read error may underlie this. The chain combines TRBV7-9 with TRBJ2-3; a possible D gene is TRBD1 (6 bases). CDR1 is SEHNR and CDR2 is FQNEAQ in the germline V gene (reference sequence). This CDR3 has 14 amino acids. CDR3 DNA sequence: TGTTCCAGCAGCTTAGGCGCAGGGGCAGTGGCGCAGTATTTT. It is translated as CSSSLGAGAVAQYF.

The CDR3 loop is CASRPGGDNEQFF. Written as DNA, the CDR3 is TGTGCCAGCAGACCCGGGGGAGACAATGAGCAGTTCTTC. The V call is TRBV27, the J call TRBJ2-1, with D possibly being TRBD2 (6 bases). Per germline, CDR1 MNHEY and CDR2 SMNVEV (reference sequence). Trimming shortened V by 6 bases and J by 5 bases, and 11 bases separated the two germline ends. This CDR3 is built from 13 residues.

V is TRBV2 and J is TRBJ2-2; 8 bases line up with TRBD2. After removal of 0 bases from V and 1 base from J, the junction contained 7 bases not matched to a gene. CDR1 is SNHLY and CDR2 is FYNNEI in the germline V gene. This CDR3 region has 18 residues. The CDR3: CASSEASPLAENTGELFF. In DNA, the CDR3 is TGTGCCAGCAGTGAAGCATCTCCACTAGCGGAGAACACCGGGGAGCTGTTTTTT.

As concerns this clone: One junction end does not reproduce the germline sequence, and a read error may be involved. The chain has TRBV5-1 and TRBJ2-2; no firm D call. CDR1 is SGHRS and CDR2 is YFSETQ in the germline V gene. CDR3 size: 12 residues. CDR3 protein: CASSFNNGELFF. CDR3 DNA sequence: TGCGCCAGCAGCTTTAACAACGGGGAGCTGTTTTTT.

This clone was observed a handful of times. V is TRBV11-1 and J is TRBJ2-2; D might be TRBD2 (6 bases). Germline V gives CDR1 SGHAT, CDR2 FQDESV (reference sequence). The ends were cut back, 5 bases at V and 6 bases at J, with 13 bases in the middle. The CDR3 sequence is 14 residues long. The CDR3 DNA follows: TGTGCCAGCAGCCCGGAGGGGTATGCCGGGGAGCTGTTTTTT. Translated, it gives CASSPEGYAGELFF.

The chain couples TRBV9 to TRBJ1-6; 7 nucleotides align to TRBD1. The germline CDR1 and CDR2 sequences are SGDLS and YYNGEE. The trim removed 7 bases at V and 7 bases at J, leaving 5 bases unmatched. CDR3 length: 13 residues. The CDR3 protein is CASGGTANSPLHF. DNA of the CDR3: TGTGCCAGCGGAGGGACAGCAAATTCACCCCTCCACTTT.

J is TRBJ2-5 and V is TRBV5-4; 8 nucleotides agree with TRBD1. Per the germline V gene, CDR1 is SGHNT and CDR2 is YYREEE (reference sequence). This CDR3 region has 16 residues. Germline trimming cut 1 base from V and 5 bases from J; bases unmatched to any gene: 10. CDR3 bases: TGTGCCAGCAGCTTGATGACAGGGGATTTTGGGGAGACCCAGTACTTC. Translating gives CASSLMTGDFGETQYF.

The chain carries TRBV7-9 and TRBJ2-5; TRBD1 aligns across 9 bases. V lost 4 bases and J lost 3; bases outside the gene matches: 6. The CDR3 consists of 15 residues. CDR1 SEHNR and CDR2 FQNEAQ come from the germline V gene (reference sequence). The CDR3 region has the DNA TGTGCCAGCAGCTGGGCACAGGGGGCAGAAGAGACCCAGTACTTC. It specifies CASSWAQGAEETQYF.

The gene calls are TRBV19 and TRBJ2-1; TRBD2 matches at 9 bases. There are 16 residues in the CDR3. The J segment lost 4 bases and the V segment lost 4 bases, leaving 8 bases of the junction unmatched. The V gene's germline CDR1 is LNHDA and CDR2 SQIVND (reference sequence). CDR3 residues: CASSRGGLAEYNEQFF. In DNA, the CDR3 is TGTGCCAGTAGTAGGGGGGGACTAGCTGAGTACAATGAGCAGTTCTTC.

This chain links TRBV5-1 with TRBJ1-6, with D perhaps matching TRBD1 (5 bases). This CDR3 has 16 amino acids. V lost 0 bases to trimming and J lost 7 bases, with 14 bases between them. CDR1 and CDR2 from the germline V gene are SGHRS and YFSETQ. CDR3: CASSLAVETVNSPLHF. For the CDR3, the DNA is TGCGCCAGCAGCTTGGCCGTCGAGACAGTGAATTCACCCCTCCACTTT.

The chain links TRBV11-3 to TRBJ2-2, with 7 bases aligning to TRBD2. The V gene end was trimmed by 0 bases and the J gene end by 2 bases; junction bases not matched to a gene: 6. The CDR3 consists of 17 residues. Germline CDR1 reads SGHNT; CDR2 reads YENEEA. The CDR3 coding sequence is TGTGCCAGCAGCTTAGAGCGGAGCGGGATTAACACCGGGGAGCTGTTTTTT. Translation: CASSLERSGINTGELFF.